The 32 T cell receptor beta chains reported below all come from one sample, sequenced in a study of CD8+ T cells in alopecia areata. The authors extracted RNA and reverse transcribed it into cDNA as the sequencing template. Assay used: immunoSEQ multiplex PCR; TCRdb lists only in-frame clones, some missing. The sample includes 200,000 to 250,000 clones, 50% to 60% of them seen just once. The sequencing used CD4+ T cells sorted from blood, collected at week 0. The receptors were gathered from a human donor with alopecia areata.

This clone came up a few times. The chain uses TRBV7-7 and TRBJ2-7, with 11 bases aligning to TRBD2. V shed 1 base, J shed 3 bases, and the junction held 5 bases outside the gene matches. The length of the CDR3 is 16 residues. The V gene's germline CDR1 is SSHAT and CDR2 FNYEAQ (reference sequence). For the CDR3, the DNA is TGTGCCAGCAGCTTAGAACCTAGCGGGGGGTGCTACGAGCAGTACTTC. Residues: CASSLEPSGGCYEQYF.

V usage is TRBV5-1 and J usage is TRBJ1-2, with no clear D. The CDR3 has 14 amino acids. In germline, CDR1 is SGHRS, CDR2 YFSETQ. Trimming pared 0 bases from V and 2 bases from J, leaving 8 bases between. For the CDR3, the DNA is TGCGCCAGCAGCTTGGGAGGTCGAAACTATGGCTACACCTTC. Translation: CASSLGGRNYGYTF.

The chain uses TRBV6-5 and TRBJ1-2, with no clear D. CDR3 length: 14 amino acids. In germline, CDR1 is MNHEY, CDR2 SVGAGI. V was shortened by 7 bases and J by 0 bases, with 12 bases between the two germline ends. The CDR3 DNA reads TGTGCCAGCACCTCAGCTGTGGCTAACTATGGCTACACCTTC. This sequence encodes CASTSAVANYGYTF.

This clone was counted between two and nine times. The rearrangement links TRBV30 to TRBJ2-3; D is unresolved. V lost 0 bases to trimming and J lost 11 bases, with 12 bases between them. Germline CDR1 reads GTSNPN; CDR2 reads SVGIG (reference sequence). This CDR3 region has 12 residues. The CDR3, as DNA: TGTGCCTGGAGTGTCGGACGCGACAAGCAGTATTTT. It codes for CAWSVGRDKQYF.

V is TRBV30 and J is TRBJ1-2, with 7 bases matching TRBD1. The V segment lost 2 bases and the J segment 7 bases; nucleotides outside the gene matches: 10. The CDR3 loop spans 14 amino acids. CDR1 is GTSNPN and CDR2 is SVGIG in the germline V gene (reference sequence). The chain's CDR3 is CAWSLRQGGGGYTF. In DNA, the CDR3 is TGTGCCTGGAGTCTCCGACAGGGCGGTGGTGGCTACACCTTC.

For this clone: In the same sample, other DNA sequences code for this CDR3. The chain has TRBV5-6 and TRBJ2-1, with 12 bases lining up with TRBD2. The CDR3 covers 16 residues. Germline trimming cut 0 bases from V and 6 bases from J; bases unmatched to any gene: 4. CDR1 is SGHDT, CDR2 YYEEEE, per germline. The CDR3 here is CASSLGLAGVSNEQFF. The CDR3 DNA is TGTGCCAGCAGCTTGGGACTAGCGGGAGTATCCAATGAGCAGTTCTTC.

V and J are TRBV25-1 and TRBJ1-2; D not resolved. This CDR3 is 13 amino acids long. Germline-derived CDR1 and CDR2 are MGHDK and SYGVNS. V lost 3 bases and J 8 bases, leaving 13 bases between the germline ends. The CDR3 here is CASSEPDRGGYTF. The CDR3 region has the DNA TGTGCCAGCAGTGAGCCGGATCGAGGAGGCTACACCTTC.

This rearrangement joins TRBV7-9 to TRBJ2-7, with D uncertain. V lost 3 bases to trimming and J lost 4 bases, with 13 bases between them. The CDR3 length is 14 residues. Germline V gene sequence: CDR1 SEHNR, CDR2 FQNEAQ (reference sequence). CDR3 sequence reads: CASSLMSGDYEQYF. The CDR3 DNA sequence: TGTGCCAGCAGCTTGATGTCCGGAGATTACGAGCAGTACTTC.

The chain has TRBV29-1 and TRBJ2-7, with 8 bases lining up with TRBD1. CDR1 and CDR2 from the germline V gene are SQVTM and ANQGSEA. The CDR3 length is 13 residues. Losses at the gene ends were 4 bases for V and 3 bases for J; bases not matched to a gene: 5. The CDR3: CSVAVTGDYEQYF. The CDR3 nucleotides are TGCAGCGTTGCTGTGACAGGGGACTACGAGCAGTACTTC.

V is TRBV27 and J is TRBJ1-5; the D gene is possibly TRBD1 (6 bases). The CDR3 extends over 15 amino acids. Trimming stripped 3 bases from V and 5 bases from J, with 14 bases between. The germline CDR1 and CDR2 sequences are MNHEY and SMNVEV (reference sequence). CDR3 sequence: CASSLRRTVDQPQHF. CDR3 in DNA: TGTGCCAGCAGTTTGCGCCGGACAGTAGATCAGCCCCAGCATTTT.

This clone was recorded a few times. The V and J genes are TRBV29-1 and TRBJ1-1; possibly TRBD1 for D (5 bases). From germline, CDR1 is SQVTM and CDR2 ANQGSEA. There are 14 residues in the CDR3. Deletions cut 3 bases from V and 1 base from J, with 12 bases between. CDR3 residues: CSVESGRSNTEAFF. The CDR3 coding sequence is TGCAGCGTTGAGTCGGGACGTTCGAACACTGAAGCTTTCTTT.

This clone has more than one count but fewer than ten. The V call is TRBV10-3, the J call TRBJ1-1; D might be TRBD1 (6 bases). CDR3 size: 14 residues. V was shortened by 10 bases and J by 5 bases, with 20 bases between the two germline ends. From germline, CDR1 is ENHRY and CDR2 SYGVKD. CDR3 sequence (DNA): TGTGCCACCCACCTCGGGGACATTGGTACTGAAGCTTTCTTT. This translates into CATHLGDIGTEAFF.

The J gene is TRBJ2-3, the V gene TRBV27; D may correspond to TRBD1 or TRBD2 (5 bases each). Germline V gene lookup returns CDR1 MNHEY and CDR2 SMNVEV (reference sequence). Trimming removed 3 bases from V and 7 bases from J, with 14 bases in between. CDR3 size: 14 residues. The CDR3 DNA sequence: TGTGCCAGCAGTTTTTGGGGGAAGGAGAATACGCAGTATTTT. Amino acids: CASSFWGKENTQYF.

The rearrangement uses TRBV30 and TRBJ2-1; D possibly corresponds to TRBD2 (5 bases). Per the germline V gene, CDR1 is GTSNPN and CDR2 is SVGIG (reference sequence). V lost 1 base and J 10 bases, leaving 8 bases between the germline ends. This CDR3 contains 11 residues. CDR3 nucleotide sequence: TGTGCCTGGAGTGGAGCGGTAGAGCAGTTCTTC. Protein sequence: CAWSGAVEQFF.

The CDR3 nucleotides read TGTGCCAGCAGTTACTCGGTCGGGCAGCCCCAGCATTTT. Translating gives CASSYSVGQPQHF. The chain links TRBV6-5 to TRBJ1-5; no clear D gene. The germline V and J ends were trimmed by 0 bases and 7 bases, with 7 bases remaining between them. The V gene's germline CDR1 is MNHEY and CDR2 SVGAGI. The CDR3 spans 13 residues.

This clone was counted between two and nine times. The chain joins TRBV9 to TRBJ2-1; weak D call: TRBD2 (6 bases). The germline gives CDR1 SGDLS, CDR2 YYNGEE. The CDR3 has 14 amino acids. V dropped 7 bases and J dropped 2 bases, with 13 bases sitting between them. CDR3 amino acids: CASGRGETYNEQFF. CDR3 DNA: TGTGCCAGCGGCCGCGGGGAGACCTACAATGAGCAGTTCTTC.

CDR3: CASSHSNGDYGYTF. CDR3 bases: TGCGCCAGCAGCCACTCAAACGGAGACTATGGCTACACCTTC. The chain links TRBV5-1 to TRBJ1-2; D gene uncertain. Germline V lookup: CDR1 SGHRS, CDR2 YFSETQ. This CDR3 is 14 amino acids long. V lost 4 bases and J 3 bases, leaving 13 bases between the germline ends. The variable domain in full, with the rest retrieved from reference TRBV5-1 and TRBJ1-2, is KAGVTQTPRYLIKTRGQQVTLSCSPISGHRSVSWYQQTPGQGLQFLFEYFSETQRNKGNFPGRFSGRQFSNSRSEMNVSTLELGDSALYLCASSHSNGDYGYTFGSGTRLTVV.

The V and J genes are TRBV6-5 and TRBJ1-1, with 8 nucleotides matching TRBD1. The CDR3 sequence is 15 residues long. Germline-derived CDR1 and CDR2 are MNHEY and SVGAGI. The ends lost 7 bases at V and 0 bases at J; junction bases unmatched: 7. CDR3 nucleotide sequence: TGTGCCAGCACCCGAGACAGGGGATTGAACACTGAAGCTTTCTTT. Its translation: CASTRDRGLNTEAFF.

The chain uses TRBV9 and TRBJ1-6, with 9 bases that match TRBD1. V lost 3 bases, J lost 9 bases, and 4 bases stayed unmatched. This CDR3 contains 14 residues. The germline gives CDR1 SGDLS, CDR2 YYNGEE. The CDR3: CASSGGQGRSPLHF. CDR3 coding DNA: TGTGCCAGCAGCGGAGGACAGGGGCGTTCACCCCTCCACTTT.

The chain has TRBV29-1 and TRBJ2-7; perhaps TRBD2 as D (5 bases). The CDR3 consists of 18 residues. Germline values: CDR1 SQVTM, CDR2 ANQGSEA. V shed 7 bases and J shed 2 bases, with 30 bases lying between them. As DNA, the CDR3 is TGCAGCGCATACTTCGGGGTCAAGAACTACAACGAGGCCTACGAGCAGTACTTC. Translation: CSAYFGVKNYNEAYEQYF.

This clone was detected only once. The chain has TRBV15 and TRBJ1-3; D ambiguous. Germline V gene lookup returns CDR1 LNHNV and CDR2 YYDKDF (reference sequence). The CDR3 length is 12 residues. The V and J ends lost 0 bases and 8 bases respectively, with 5 bases between them. CDR3 DNA sequence: TGTGCCACCAGCAGAGATGGCCACACCATATATTTT. It specifies CATSRDGHTIYF. The variable domain in full, completed from reference TRBV15 and TRBJ1-3, reads DAMVIQNPRYQVTQFGKPVTLSCSQTLNHNVMYWYQQKSSQAPKLLFHYYDKDFNNEADTPDNFQSRRPNTSFCFLDIRSPGLGDTAMYLCATSRDGHTIYFGEGSWLTVV.

This chain connects TRBV7-9 to TRBJ1-5; tentative D call: TRBD1 (5 bases). V was cut by 3 bases and J by 7 bases, with 16 bases left in between. The CDR3 covers 15 residues. Germline values: CDR1 SEHNR, CDR2 FQNEAQ (reference sequence). The CDR3 region has the DNA TGTGCCAGCAGCTTTGGTGACAGATCATTCCAGCCCCAGCATTTT. This codes for CASSFGDRSFQPQHF.

The sample holds a few counts of this clone. V gene TRBV6-1 combines with J gene TRBJ2-7, with D possibly matching TRBD1 (6 bases). Per the germline V gene, CDR1 is MNHNS and CDR2 is SASEGT. Trimming removed 6 bases from V and 3 bases from J, with 15 bases in between. The CDR3 runs to 14 residues. Here the CDR3 reads CASRSGQSFYEQYF. DNA of the CDR3: TGTGCCAGCAGGAGCGGACAGAGCTTCTACGAGCAGTACTTC.

The chain has TRBV9 and TRBJ2-1; D ambiguous. Germline CDR1 reads SGDLS; CDR2 reads YYNGEE. This CDR3 is built from 16 residues. Trimming cost V 3 bases and J 0 bases, with 13 bases left between them. Here the CDR3 reads CASSAHSAGSYNEQFF. The CDR3 coding sequence is TGTGCCAGCAGCGCCCACTCCGCCGGCTCCTACAATGAGCAGTTCTTC. Combining the CDR3 with reference TRBV9 and TRBJ2-1 gives the whole variable domain DSGVTQTPKHLITATGQRVTLRCSPRSGDLSVYWYQQSLDQGLQFLIQYYNGEERAKGNILERFSAQQFPDLHSELNLSSLELGDSALYFCASSAHSAGSYNEQFFGPGTRLTVL.

The chain uses TRBV7-2 and TRBJ1-5; possible D gene TRBD1, 6 bases. CDR1 and CDR2 from the germline V gene are SGHTA and FQGNSA. Trimming shortened V by 5 bases and J by 5 bases, and 22 bases separated the two germline ends. This CDR3 is built from 17 residues. The CDR3 DNA is TGTGCCAGCAGCCCCCCAGGGGCGGGGCGCTACTATCAGCCCCAGCATTTT. Translated, it gives CASSPPGAGRYYQPQHF.

The chain carries TRBV25-1 and TRBJ2-7, with 8 positions matching TRBD1. CDR1 MGHDK and CDR2 SYGVNS come from the germline V gene. The CDR3 covers 15 residues. V lost 2 bases and J lost 5; bases outside the gene matches: 8. This CDR3 is CASSEGGTGRHEQYF. CDR3 DNA: TGTGCCAGCAGTGAAGGTGGGACAGGTCGGCACGAGCAGTACTTC.

This sequence joins TRBV29-1 and TRBJ1-3; D unclear. The V end was cut by 4 bases, the J end by 3 bases, with 13 bases between. Germline V CDR1 and CDR2: SQVTM, ANQGSEA. The CDR3 consists of 14 residues. DNA for the CDR3: TGCAGCGTTGTGGCAGGCCTCTTTGGAAACACCATATATTTT. Amino acids: CSVVAGLFGNTIYF. Combining the CDR3 with reference TRBV29-1 and TRBJ1-3 gives the whole variable domain SAVISQKPSRDICQRGTSLTIQCQVDSQVTMMFWYRQQPGQSLTLIATANQGSEATYESGFVIDKFPISRPNLTFSTLTVSNMSPEDSSIYLCSVVAGLFGNTIYFGEGSWLTVV.

This clone was seen more than once but under ten times. The gene calls are TRBV29-1 and TRBJ2-6; D possibly corresponds to TRBD1 (5 bases). Deletions cut 4 bases from V and 1 base from J, with 5 bases between. The V gene's germline CDR1 is SQVTM and CDR2 ANQGSEA. This CDR3 spans 13 amino acids. The CDR3 nucleotides are TGCAGCGTTGCAGGGTCTGGGGCCAACGTCCTGACTTTC. This translates into CSVAGSGANVLTF.

V is TRBV27 and J is TRBJ2-7; D might be TRBD2 (5 bases). Trimming removed 3 bases at V and 9 bases at J, with 12 bases between. The CDR3 loop spans 12 amino acids. The germline CDR1 and CDR2 sequences are MNHEY and SMNVEV (reference sequence). The CDR3 spells CASSFTGSWQYF. DNA of the CDR3: TGTGCCAGCAGTTTTACGGGATCGTGGCAGTACTTC.

The rearrangement links TRBV4-1 to TRBJ1-1, with D possibly being TRBD1 (6 bases). V was shortened by 2 bases and J by 1 base, with 17 bases between the two germline ends. This CDR3 has 17 residues. Germline CDR1 is MGHRA and CDR2 is YSYEKL. CDR3 nucleotide sequence: TGCGCCAGCAGCCAAAAGAGGGGGACGGTGGCGAACACTGAAGCTTTCTTT. Protein sequence: CASSQKRGTVANTEAFF.

The chain links TRBV30 to TRBJ1-1; D not certain. CDR3 length: 13 amino acids. Germline V gene lookup returns CDR1 GTSNPN and CDR2 SVGIG (reference sequence). Trimming cost V 4 bases and J 4 bases, with 13 bases left between them. CDR3 nucleotide sequence: TGTGCCTGGACTAAAGGACGGGTCACTGAAGCTTTCTTT. It encodes CAWTKGRVTEAFF.

This rearrangement joins TRBV7-9 to TRBJ2-5, with TRBD2 matching 12 bases. The CDR3 has 18 amino acids. The germline gives CDR1 SEHNR, CDR2 FQNEAQ (reference sequence). The J segment lost 2 bases and the V segment lost 5 bases, leaving 12 bases of the junction unmatched. The CDR3 reads CASSTRLAGALSQETQYF. The CDR3 nucleotides are TGTGCCAGCAGCACCCGACTAGCGGGAGCACTATCACAAGAGACCCAGTACTTC.